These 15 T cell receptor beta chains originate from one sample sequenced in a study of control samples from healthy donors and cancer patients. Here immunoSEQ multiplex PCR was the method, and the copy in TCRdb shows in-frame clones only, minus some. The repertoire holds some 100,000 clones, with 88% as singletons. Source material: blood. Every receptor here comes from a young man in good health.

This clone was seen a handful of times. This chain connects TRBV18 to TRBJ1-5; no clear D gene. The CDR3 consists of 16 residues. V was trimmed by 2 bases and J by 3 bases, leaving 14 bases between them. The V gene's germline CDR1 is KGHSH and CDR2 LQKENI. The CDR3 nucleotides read TGTGCCAGCTCACCATCTTCTGCCAGATACAATCAGCCCCAGCATTTT. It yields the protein CASSPSSARYNQPQHF.

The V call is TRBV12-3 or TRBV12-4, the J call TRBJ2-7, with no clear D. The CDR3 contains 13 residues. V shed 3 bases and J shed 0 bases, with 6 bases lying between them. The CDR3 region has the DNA TGTGCCAGCAGTTTTAGCCACTCCTACGAGCAGTACTTC. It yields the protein CASSFSHSYEQYF.

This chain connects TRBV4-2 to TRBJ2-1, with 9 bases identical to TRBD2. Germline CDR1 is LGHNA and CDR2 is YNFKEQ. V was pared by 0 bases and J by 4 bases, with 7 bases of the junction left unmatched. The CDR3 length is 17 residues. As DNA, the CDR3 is TGTGCCAGCAGCCAAGATATAGTGACTAGCGGATACAATGAGCAGTTCTTC. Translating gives CASSQDIVTSGYNEQFF.

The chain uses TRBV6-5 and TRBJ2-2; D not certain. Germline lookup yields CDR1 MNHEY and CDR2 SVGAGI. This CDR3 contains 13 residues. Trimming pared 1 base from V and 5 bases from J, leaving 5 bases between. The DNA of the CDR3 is TGTGCCAGCAGTTACTATTCAACCGGGGAGCTGTTTTTT. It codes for CASSYYSTGELFF.

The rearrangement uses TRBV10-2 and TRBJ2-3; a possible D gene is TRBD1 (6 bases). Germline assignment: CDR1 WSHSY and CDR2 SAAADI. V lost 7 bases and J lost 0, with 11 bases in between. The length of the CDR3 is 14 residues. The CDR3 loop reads CASKPGHSTDTQYF. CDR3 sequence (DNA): TGCGCCAGCAAACCGGGACATAGCACAGATACGCAGTATTTT.

As DNA, the CDR3 is TGTGCCATCAGCTTAGACAGGGTCGGCTACGAGCAGTACTTC. Its translation: CAISLDRVGYEQYF. This chain joins TRBV10-3 and TRBJ2-7; 7 nucleotides agree with TRBD1. CDR1 is ENHRY and CDR2 is SYGVKD in the germline V gene. The CDR3 runs to 14 residues. Trimming removed 6 bases from V and 3 bases from J; junction bases left unmatched: 8.

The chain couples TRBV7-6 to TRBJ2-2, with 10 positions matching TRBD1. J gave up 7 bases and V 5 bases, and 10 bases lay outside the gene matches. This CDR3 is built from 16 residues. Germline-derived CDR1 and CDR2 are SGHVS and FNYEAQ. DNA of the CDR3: TGTGCCAGCAGCACTCCGGGACAGGGGACTGGCGGGGAGCTGTTTTTT. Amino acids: CASSTPGQGTGGELFF.

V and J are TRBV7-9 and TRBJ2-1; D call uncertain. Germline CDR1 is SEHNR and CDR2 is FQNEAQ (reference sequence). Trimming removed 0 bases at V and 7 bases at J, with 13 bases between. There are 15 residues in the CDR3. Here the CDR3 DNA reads TGTGCCAGCAGCTTAGCTCGCTTCGGAAGAAATGAGCAGTTCTTC. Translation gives CASSLARFGRNEQFF.

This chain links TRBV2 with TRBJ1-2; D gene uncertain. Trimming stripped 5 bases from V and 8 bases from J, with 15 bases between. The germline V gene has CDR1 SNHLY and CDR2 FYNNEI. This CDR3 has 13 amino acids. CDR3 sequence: CASSNIVGSGYTF. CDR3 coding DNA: TGTGCCAGCAGTAACATAGTTGGTAGCGGCTACACCTTC.

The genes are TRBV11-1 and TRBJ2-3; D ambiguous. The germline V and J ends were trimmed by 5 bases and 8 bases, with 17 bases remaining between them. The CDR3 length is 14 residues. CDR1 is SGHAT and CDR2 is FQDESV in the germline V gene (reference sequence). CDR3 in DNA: TGTGCCAGCAGCCCGGACCAGCTCGAAACTACGCAGTATTTT. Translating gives CASSPDQLETTQYF.

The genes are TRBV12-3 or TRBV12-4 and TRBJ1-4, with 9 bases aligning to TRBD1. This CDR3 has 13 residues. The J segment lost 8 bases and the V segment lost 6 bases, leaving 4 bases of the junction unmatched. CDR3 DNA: TGTGCCAGCAGGACAGGGGGGAGCGAAAAACTGTTTTTT. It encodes CASRTGGSEKLFF.

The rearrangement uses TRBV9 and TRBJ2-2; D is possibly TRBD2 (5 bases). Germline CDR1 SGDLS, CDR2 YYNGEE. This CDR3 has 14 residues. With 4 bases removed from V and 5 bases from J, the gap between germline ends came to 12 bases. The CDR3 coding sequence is TGTGCCAGCAGCCCAACGCTAGCTACCGGGGAGCTGTTTTTT. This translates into CASSPTLATGELFF.

The CDR3 spells CSVEDLSTGLNEQFF. In DNA form, the CDR3 reads TGCAGCGTTGAAGATCTGTCGACAGGCCTCAATGAGCAGTTCTTC. The rearrangement uses TRBV29-1 and TRBJ2-1; D is possibly TRBD1 (6 bases). The CDR3 totals 15 residues. V dropped 0 bases and J dropped 6 bases, with 15 bases sitting between them. The germline V gene has CDR1 SQVTM and CDR2 ANQGSEA.

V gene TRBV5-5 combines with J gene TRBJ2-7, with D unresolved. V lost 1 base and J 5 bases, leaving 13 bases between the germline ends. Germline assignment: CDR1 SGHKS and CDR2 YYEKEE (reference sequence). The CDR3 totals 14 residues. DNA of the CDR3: TGTGCCAGCAGCTTGACCCCGGGTCCCAACGAGCAGTACTTC. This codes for CASSLTPGPNEQYF.

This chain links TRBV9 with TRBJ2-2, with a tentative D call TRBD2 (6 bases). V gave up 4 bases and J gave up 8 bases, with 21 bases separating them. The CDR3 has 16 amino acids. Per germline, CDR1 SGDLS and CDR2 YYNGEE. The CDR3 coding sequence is TGTGCCAGCAGCACCCGACTAGTTGGAAGATTGGGGGAGCTGTTTTTT. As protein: CASSTRLVGRLGELFF.